The 16 T cell receptor beta chains below were found in one sample sequenced in a study of CD8 T cells in Susac syndrome. Random hexamers primed reverse transcription of roughly 0.5 to 1 ug RNA. Each CDR3 protein gets one entry after TCRdb re-called the immunoSEQ multiplex PCR reads with MiXCR. This sample has some 260,000 distinct CDR3 sequences, with around 83% found just once. The sequencing sample was made of CD8+ T cells from PBMCs. All receptors derive from a human donor with multiple sclerosis.

The chain links TRBV9 to TRBJ2-3; 13 bases are a match to TRBD2. Germline CDR1 reads SGDLS; CDR2 reads YYNGEE. V lost 4 bases to trimming and J lost 5 bases; unmatched junction nucleotides: 7. CDR3 length: 16 amino acids. CDR3 DNA sequence: TGTGCCAGCAGCCCTTTCACTAGCGGGAGGGGAGATACGCAGTATTTT. Translated: CASSPFTSGRGDTQYF.

This chain joins TRBV4-2 and TRBJ2-1; no definite D call. V lost 1 base to trimming and J lost 1 base, with 5 bases between them. The CDR3 sequence is 14 residues long. Per germline, CDR1 LGHNA and CDR2 YNFKEQ. This CDR3 is CASSQAVSYNEQFF. The CDR3 DNA is TGTGCCAGCAGCCAAGCGGTATCCTACAATGAGCAGTTCTTC.

The chain employs TRBV7-9 and TRBJ2-1; maybe TRBD2 (6 bases). CDR3 length equals 15 residues. Looked up from germline, CDR1 is SEHNR and CDR2 is FQNEAQ (reference sequence). V lost 0 bases and J 8 bases, leaving 14 bases between the germline ends. The CDR3 nucleotides read TGTGCCAGCAGCTTAGCGGGGCGGTGGGAGGATGAGCAGTTCTTC. Translated: CASSLAGRWEDEQFF.

The genes are TRBV12-5 and TRBJ2-2, with TRBD1 as a possible D gene (6 bases). The CDR3 runs to 16 residues. V was trimmed by 5 bases and J by 4 bases, leaving 17 bases between them. Germline-derived CDR1 and CDR2 are LGHNT and FRNRAP. The CDR3 sequence is CASGQVLGASTGELFF. The CDR3 nucleotides are TGTGCTAGTGGTCAGGTATTGGGGGCAAGCACCGGGGAGCTGTTTTTT.

This chain joins TRBV29-1 and TRBJ1-3; D not certain. This CDR3 is 14 amino acids long. Trimming pared 6 bases from V and 0 bases from J, leaving 12 bases between. The germline V gene encodes CDR1 SQVTM and CDR2 ANQGSEA. The CDR3 nucleotides read TGCAGCGTCGCGATACCGAGCTCTGGAAACACCATATATTTT. Translation gives CSVAIPSSGNTIYF.

The chain joins TRBV27 to TRBJ2-5, with 9 bases that match TRBD2. The CDR3 contains 19 residues. V lost 6 bases, J lost 3 bases, and 20 bases stayed unmatched. In germline, CDR1 is MNHEY, CDR2 SMNVEV (reference sequence). The CDR3 protein is CASSYRFSGGLSPEETQYF. In nucleotides, the CDR3 is TGTGCCAGCAGCTATCGTTTTAGCGGGGGACTATCCCCGGAAGAGACCCAGTACTTC.

Here the CDR3 DNA reads TGTGCCAGCAGTTACTCGCAGGGGGCCTACGAGCAGTACTTC. Translation: CASSYSQGAYEQYF. The gene calls are TRBV6-2 or TRBV6-3 and TRBJ2-7, with 7 bases fitting TRBD1. This CDR3 has 14 amino acids. Germline loops: CDR1 MNHEY, CDR2 SVGEGT. Trimming took 0 bases from V and 2 from J; bases not matched to a gene: 1.

The table lists this clonotype with a few counts. V usage is TRBV9 and J usage is TRBJ2-2; perhaps D is TRBD1 or TRBD2 (6 bases each). Germline assignment: CDR1 SGDLS and CDR2 YYNGEE. The length of the CDR3 is 16 residues. V was clipped by 0 bases and J by 0 bases, with 9 bases between them. CDR3 protein: CASSVGGAANTGELFF. As DNA, the CDR3 is TGTGCCAGCAGCGTAGGGGGGGCGGCGAACACCGGGGAGCTGTTTTTT.

CDR3: CASSNRAYYGYTF. The CDR3, as DNA: TGTGCCAGCAGCAACAGGGCATACTATGGCTACACCTTC. The gene calls are TRBV12-3 or TRBV12-4 and TRBJ1-2; the D gene is possibly TRBD1 (6 bases). The CDR3 consists of 13 residues. V lost 6 bases, J lost 3 bases, and 11 bases lay in between.

The chain recombines TRBV3-1 with TRBJ2-4; maybe TRBD1 (5 bases). With 0 bases removed from V and 7 bases from J, the gap between germline ends came to 13 bases. Germline V CDR1 and CDR2: LGHDT, YNNKEL (reference sequence). The CDR3 spans 15 residues. The CDR3 coding sequence is TGTGCCAGCAGCCAAGATTTAGGGGTTGAGAACATTCAGTACTTC. This sequence encodes CASSQDLGVENIQYF. Together with reference TRBV3-1 and TRBJ2-4, the CDR3 gives the full variable domain: DTAVSQTPKYLVTQMGNDKSIKCEQNLGHDTMYWYKQDSKKFLKIMFSYNNKELIINETVPNRFSPKSPDKAHLNLHINSLELGDSAVYFCASSQDLGVENIQYFGAGTRLSVL.

This clonotype was picked up one time. The chain uses TRBV6-1 and TRBJ2-3, with a possible D match to TRBD1 (5 bases). Between the trimmed V and J ends, which lost 4 bases and 2 bases, there was a span of 13 bases. The CDR3 runs 15 residues. Germline values: CDR1 MNHNS, CDR2 SASEGT. CDR3 in amino acids: CASSAFRRDTDTQYF. The DNA for the CDR3 is TGTGCCAGCAGTGCGTTTCGCAGGGACACAGATACGCAGTATTTT.

Written as DNA, the CDR3 is TGCAGTGGCACTAGCGGGAAGGATACTTCCTACAATGAGCAGTTCTTC. Translation: CSGTSGKDTSYNEQFF. The chain is built from TRBV20-1 and TRBJ2-1; 10 nucleotides agree with TRBD2. The junction had 10 bases not matched to a gene; V was cut back by 7 bases and J by 1 base. Looked up from germline, CDR1 is DFQATT and CDR2 is SNEGSKA (reference sequence). The CDR3 totals 16 residues.

This clonotype was detected a few times. This chain joins TRBV9 and TRBJ2-3; D gene uncertain. The CDR3 runs 12 residues. CDR1 and CDR2 (germline): SGDLS, YYNGEE. Trimming shortened V by 3 bases and J by 2 bases, and 4 bases separated the two germline ends. CDR3 protein: CASSANTDTQYF. The CDR3 DNA reads TGTGCCAGCAGCGCTAACACAGATACGCAGTATTTT.

The rearrangement joins TRBV9 to TRBJ2-1, with 7 bases identical to TRBD2. Germline values: CDR1 SGDLS, CDR2 YYNGEE. Trimming at V came to 1 base and at J to 8 bases, leaving 12 bases not matched to a gene. The CDR3 is 16 amino acids. This chain's CDR3 is CASSVRGTGGPHEQFF. The CDR3 region has the DNA TGTGCCAGCAGCGTAAGGGGAACGGGGGGACCCCATGAGCAGTTCTTC.

V is TRBV9 and J is TRBJ2-1, with D unresolved. With 3 bases removed from V and 8 bases from J, the gap between germline ends came to 9 bases. Germline assignment: CDR1 SGDLS and CDR2 YYNGEE. The CDR3 has 12 residues. CDR3 region: CASSAVRDEQFF. The DNA for the CDR3 is TGTGCCAGCAGCGCCGTTAGGGATGAGCAGTTCTTC.

This chain links TRBV3-1 with TRBJ2-7; D is perhaps TRBD1 (6 bases). The CDR3 consists of 19 residues. The germline V and J ends were trimmed by 4 bases and 2 bases, with 27 bases remaining between them. Looked up from germline, CDR1 is LGHDT and CDR2 is YNNKEL (reference sequence). The CDR3 sequence is CASSRPRGHSNWGTYEQYF. The DNA of the CDR3 is TGTGCCAGCAGCCGCCCCCGGGGACACTCAAATTGGGGAACCTACGAGCAGTACTTC.